The clone carrying this T cell receptor (beta chain) was detected many times. This CDR3 contains 15 residues. V was clipped by 3 bases and J by 6 bases, with 16 bases between them. Germline CDR1 SGHNT, CDR2 YENEEA. TCRdb re-derived calls from the RACE reads in MiXCR, one entry per CDR3 protein. The table has more than 300,000 distinct CDR3 sequences, about 5.4% seen once; the top ten hold around 8%. Time point in this sample: pre-sensitization, week 0. As for treatment: therapeutic diphenylcyclopropenone sensitization with weekly scalp DPC. This entry comes from a study of human T cells and chemical hapten exposure. Study-level background: The use of 2% DPC on about 2 cm by about 2 cm of upper inner arm skin constituted sensitization.

This clonotype was sampled from a woman in her late teens or twenties with alopecia areata. Some clones in this sample may be carry-over from other donors' samples. This sequence joins TRBV11-3 and TRBJ2-3; tentative D call: TRBD2 (7 bases). The sample was whole blood, taken in connection with sensitization to the hapten diphenylcyclopropenone (DPC). Written as DNA, the CDR3 is TGTGCCAGCAGCTTCGGAGGGGGGGCCGGGGATACGCAGTATTTT. Protein: CASSFGGGAGDTQYF.